This T cell receptor (beta chain) came from a study of T cell clonotyping in hematopoietic cell transplantation. Assay: immunoSEQ multiplex PCR; the TCRdb copy retains only in-frame clones and omits some. The data hold 4,500 to 5,500 clones, with approximately 96% observed a single time. Samples: about 28 days before transplant, then days 30, 100 and 180 after. Comment on this clone: Its antigen remains unidentified.

J was trimmed by 7 bases and V by 1 base; bases with no gene match: 5. Per the germline V gene, CDR1 is MDHEN and CDR2 is SYDVKM. The CDR3 totals 14 residues. Study-wide results and caveats: Recipient TCR diversity dropped after transplant; expanded clonotypes rose from day 30 to 180. CD4 and CD8 repertoire contributions could not be separated without sorting. Graft donor and pretransplant recipient Inverse Simpson Index values predicted broader posttransplant TCR diversity.

The source was PBMCs, collected 100 days after allogeneic stem cell transplant. The source of this sequence is a male patient aged 35 to 55 who had an allogeneic stem cell transplant from a related donor, so the T cells may come from the graft donor. Some clones in this sample may be carry-over from other donors' samples. J is TRBJ1-2 and V is TRBV28, with 8 nucleotides matching TRBD1. The CDR3 is CASSLSQGATGYTF. The DNA of the CDR3 is TGTGCCAGCAGTTTATCCCAGGGGGCGACTGGCTACACCTTC.